This T cell receptor (beta chain) was observed in a study of T cells in Graves' hyperthyroidism and ophthalmopathy. CDR1 and CDR2 from the germline V gene are SGHTA and FQGTGA. V shed 2 bases and J 1 base; nucleotides not matched to a gene: 8. This CDR3 spans 17 amino acids. Researchers took RNA transcripts and amplified the TCR beta CDR3 regions from them. HTBI primers were employed in a first-round RT-PCR of the TCR CDR3. One entry per CDR3 protein, called by TCRdb with MiXCR from the multiplex PCR reads. This sample has about 690,000 distinct CDR3 sequences, with roughly 17% found just once. For this clonotype: No antigen is known for it.

Study results and limitations: Ophthalmopathy was identified by the model a median approximately 6.9 months ahead of onset.

Together with thyroid ultrasound, orbital computed tomography, serum thyroxine and TRAb, clinical symptoms were used for diagnoses. Material: blood. This receptor was identified in a man aged 45-60 years with Graves' hyperthyroidism. The V call is TRBV7-3, the J call TRBJ1-1; 9 bases are a match to TRBD1. The CDR3 is CASSLYPGTGRNTEAFF. The CDR3 DNA is TGTGCCAGCAGCTTATACCCCGGGACAGGGAGGAACACTGAAGCTTTCTTT.